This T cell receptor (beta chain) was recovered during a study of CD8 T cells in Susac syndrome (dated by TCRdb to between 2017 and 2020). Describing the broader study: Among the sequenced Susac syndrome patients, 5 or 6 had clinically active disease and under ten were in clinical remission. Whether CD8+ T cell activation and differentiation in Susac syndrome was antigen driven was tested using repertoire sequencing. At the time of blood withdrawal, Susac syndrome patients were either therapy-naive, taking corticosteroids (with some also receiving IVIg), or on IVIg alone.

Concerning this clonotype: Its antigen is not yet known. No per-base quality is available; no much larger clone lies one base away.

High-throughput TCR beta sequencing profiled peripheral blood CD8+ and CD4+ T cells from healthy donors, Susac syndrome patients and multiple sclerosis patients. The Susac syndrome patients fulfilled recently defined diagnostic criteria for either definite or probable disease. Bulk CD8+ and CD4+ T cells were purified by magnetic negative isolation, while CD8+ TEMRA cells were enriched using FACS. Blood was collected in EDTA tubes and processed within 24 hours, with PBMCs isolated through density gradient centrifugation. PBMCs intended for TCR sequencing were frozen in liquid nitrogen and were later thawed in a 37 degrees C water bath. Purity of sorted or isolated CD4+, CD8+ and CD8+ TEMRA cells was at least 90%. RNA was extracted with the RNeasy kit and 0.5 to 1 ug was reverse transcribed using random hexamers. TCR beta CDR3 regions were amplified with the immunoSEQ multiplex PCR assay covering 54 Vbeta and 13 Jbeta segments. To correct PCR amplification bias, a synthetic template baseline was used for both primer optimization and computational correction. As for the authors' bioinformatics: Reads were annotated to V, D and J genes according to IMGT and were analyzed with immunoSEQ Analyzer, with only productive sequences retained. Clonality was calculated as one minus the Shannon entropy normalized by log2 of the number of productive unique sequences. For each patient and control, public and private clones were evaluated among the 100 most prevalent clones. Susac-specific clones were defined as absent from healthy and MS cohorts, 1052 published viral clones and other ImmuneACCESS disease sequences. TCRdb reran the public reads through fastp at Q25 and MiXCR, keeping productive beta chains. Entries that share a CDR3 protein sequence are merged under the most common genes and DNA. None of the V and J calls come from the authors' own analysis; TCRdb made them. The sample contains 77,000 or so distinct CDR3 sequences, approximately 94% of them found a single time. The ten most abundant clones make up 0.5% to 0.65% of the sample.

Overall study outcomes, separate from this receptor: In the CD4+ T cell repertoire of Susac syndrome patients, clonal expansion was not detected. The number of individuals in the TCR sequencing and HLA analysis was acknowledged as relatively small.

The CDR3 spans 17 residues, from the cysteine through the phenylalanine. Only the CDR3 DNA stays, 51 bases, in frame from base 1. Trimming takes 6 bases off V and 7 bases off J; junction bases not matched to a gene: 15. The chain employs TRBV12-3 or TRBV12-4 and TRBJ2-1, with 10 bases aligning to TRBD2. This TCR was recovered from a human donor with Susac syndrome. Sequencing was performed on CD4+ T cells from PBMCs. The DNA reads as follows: TGTGCCAGCAGCCCCGGGTCGCTAGCGGGAGTACAGAATGAGCAGTTCTTC. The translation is CASSPGSLAGVQNEQFF.